The clone carrying this T cell receptor (beta chain) has only one observation. Per the original methods: Scientists estimated how many nucleated cells there were by amplifying reference gene primers. Clones were read by immunoSEQ multiplex PCR, and TCRdb kept only the in-frame ones, dropping some. V and J calls and clone size are those listed in that table; D and trimming were worked out from the DNA. The sample includes about 170,000 clones, around 90% of them seen just once. Deletions cut 5 bases from V and 2 bases from J, with 5 bases between. Germline V lookup: CDR1 WNHNN, CDR2 SYGVQD (reference sequence). The CDR3 spans 12 residues. The data were obtained in a study of blood T cell repertoires in COVID-19. Background on the study: Samples taken during acute and convalescent COVID-19 were collected in the United States, Italy and Spain. Nucleic acid was either cDNA or gDNA, and it came from T cells, B-cell-depleted T cells, or PBMCs.

The clonotype originates from a man aged 50 to 60 who had recovered from COVID-19. Material for sequencing was peripheral blood. This rearrangement joins TRBV10-1 to TRBJ2-3, with a weak D call TRBD2 (5 bases). CDR3 loop: CASSRDTDTQYF. The CDR3 DNA follows: TGCGCCAGCAGTCGGGACACAGATACGCAGTATTTT.